This T cell receptor beta chain was identified during a study of blood T cells in healthy people across ages. A sample-barcoded 5' primer and a J-beta primer mix were used in a second PCR of about 7 to 12 cycles. TCRdb redid the calling of the 5' RACE reads with MiXCR, one entry per CDR3 protein. The profile shows around 790,000 distinct CDR3 sequences, around 45% of them singletons. CDR1 and CDR2 (germline): SGHTA, FQGNSA. This CDR3 comprises 17 residues. Trimming took 5 bases from V and 4 from J; bases not matched to a gene: 12. The sample comprised blood. The receptor was derived from a man in his fifties or sixties in good health. The rearrangement joins TRBV7-2 to TRBJ2-1, with 9 nucleotides matching TRBD2. The DNA of the CDR3 is TGTGCCAGCAGCCAAACCTACAGCGGGGGGAAGTACAATGAGCAGTTCTTC. It encodes CASSQTYSGGKYNEQFF.